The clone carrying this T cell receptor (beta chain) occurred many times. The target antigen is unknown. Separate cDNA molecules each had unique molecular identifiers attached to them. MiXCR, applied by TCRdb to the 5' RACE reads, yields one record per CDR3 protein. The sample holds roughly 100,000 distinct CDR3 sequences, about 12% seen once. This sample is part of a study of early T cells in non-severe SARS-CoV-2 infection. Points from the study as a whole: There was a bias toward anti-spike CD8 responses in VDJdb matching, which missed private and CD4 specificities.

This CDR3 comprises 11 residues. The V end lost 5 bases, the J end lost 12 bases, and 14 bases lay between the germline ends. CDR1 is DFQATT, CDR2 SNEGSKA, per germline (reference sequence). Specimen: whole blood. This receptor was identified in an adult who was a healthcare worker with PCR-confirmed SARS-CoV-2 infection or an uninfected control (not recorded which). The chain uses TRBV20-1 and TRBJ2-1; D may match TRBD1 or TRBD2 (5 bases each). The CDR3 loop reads CSASTRDLQFF. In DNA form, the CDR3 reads TGCAGTGCTTCCACCCGGGACCTGCAGTTCTTC.